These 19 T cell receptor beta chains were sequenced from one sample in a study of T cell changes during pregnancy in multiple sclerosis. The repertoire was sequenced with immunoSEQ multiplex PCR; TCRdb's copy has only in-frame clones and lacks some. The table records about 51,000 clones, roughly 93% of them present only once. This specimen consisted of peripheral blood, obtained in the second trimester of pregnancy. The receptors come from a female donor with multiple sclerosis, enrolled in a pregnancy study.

The CDR3 protein is CSVDGQGGRETQYF. In nucleotides, the CDR3 is TGCAGCGTTGACGGACAGGGAGGGAGAGAGACCCAGTACTTC. The V call is TRBV29-1, the J call TRBJ2-5; the D gene is possibly TRBD1 (8 bases). This CDR3 spans 14 amino acids. Per germline, CDR1 SQVTM and CDR2 ANQGSEA. V was pared by 3 bases and J by 4 bases, with 15 bases between. The entire variable domain, with the rest obtained from reference TRBV29-1 and TRBJ2-5, is as follows: SAVISQKPSRDICQRGTSLTIQCQVDSQVTMMFWYRQQPGQSLTLIATANQGSEATYESGFVIDKFPISRPNLTFSTLTVSNMSPEDSSIYLCSVDGQGGRETQYFGPGTRLLVL.

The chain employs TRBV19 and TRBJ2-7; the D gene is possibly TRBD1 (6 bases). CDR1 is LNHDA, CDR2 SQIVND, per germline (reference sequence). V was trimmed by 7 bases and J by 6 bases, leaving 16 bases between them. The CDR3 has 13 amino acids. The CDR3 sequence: CASTQQGFGEQYF. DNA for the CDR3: TGTGCCAGTACCCAACAGGGTTTTGGCGAGCAGTACTTC.

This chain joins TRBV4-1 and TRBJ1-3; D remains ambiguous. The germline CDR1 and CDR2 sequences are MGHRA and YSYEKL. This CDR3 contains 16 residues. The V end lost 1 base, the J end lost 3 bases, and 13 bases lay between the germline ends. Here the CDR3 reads CASSQAPRGDGNTIYF. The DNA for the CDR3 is TGCGCCAGCAGCCAAGCCCCTCGGGGAGATGGAAACACCATATATTTT.

The CDR3 nucleotides read TGTGCCTGGAGTCCAGGGAGCAATCAGCCCCAGCATTTT. This codes for CAWSPGSNQPQHF. The genes are TRBV30 and TRBJ1-5, with a weak D call TRBD1 (5 bases). Germline assignment: CDR1 GTSNPN and CDR2 SVGIG (reference sequence). Trimming took off 2 bases at V and 1 base at J, with 6 bases between the two ends. The CDR3 length is 13 residues.

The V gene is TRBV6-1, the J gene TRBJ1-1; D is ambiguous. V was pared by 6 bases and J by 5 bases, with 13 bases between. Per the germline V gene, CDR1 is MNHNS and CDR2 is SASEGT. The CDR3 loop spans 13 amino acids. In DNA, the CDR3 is TGTGCCAGCAGGTGGAGGGTTGAAACTGAAGCTTTCTTT. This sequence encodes CASRWRVETEAFF.

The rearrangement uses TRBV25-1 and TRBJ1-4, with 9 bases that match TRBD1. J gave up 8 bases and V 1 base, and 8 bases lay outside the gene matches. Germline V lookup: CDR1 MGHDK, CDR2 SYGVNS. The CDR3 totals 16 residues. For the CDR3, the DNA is TGTGCCAGCAGTGAATCCTTGACAGGGGGAGAAGAAAAACTGTTTTTT. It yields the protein CASSESLTGGEEKLFF.

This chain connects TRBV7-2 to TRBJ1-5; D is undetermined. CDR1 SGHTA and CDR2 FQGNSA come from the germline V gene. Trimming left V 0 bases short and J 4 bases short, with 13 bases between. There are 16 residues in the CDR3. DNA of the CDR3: TGTGCCAGCAGCTTAGCTCTGGTAAGCTCAAATCAGCCCCAGCATTTT. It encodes CASSLALVSSNQPQHF.

The CDR3 DNA reads as TGTGCCAGTAGTATCTCCCTAGCGGGGTACAATGAGCAGTTCTTC. This codes for CASSISLAGYNEQFF. The V gene is TRBV19, the J gene TRBJ2-1, with 9 bases lining up with TRBD2. CDR3 size: 15 residues. Germline V lookup: CDR1 LNHDA, CDR2 SQIVND (reference sequence). V was clipped by 3 bases and J by 4 bases; unmatched bases: 4.

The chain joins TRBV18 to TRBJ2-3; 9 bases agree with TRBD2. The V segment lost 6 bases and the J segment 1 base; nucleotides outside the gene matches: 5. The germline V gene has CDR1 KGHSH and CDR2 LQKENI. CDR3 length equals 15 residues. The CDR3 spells CASSVVAGGTDTQYF. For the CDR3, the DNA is TGTGCCAGCTCGGTAGTAGCGGGAGGCACAGATACGCAGTATTTT.

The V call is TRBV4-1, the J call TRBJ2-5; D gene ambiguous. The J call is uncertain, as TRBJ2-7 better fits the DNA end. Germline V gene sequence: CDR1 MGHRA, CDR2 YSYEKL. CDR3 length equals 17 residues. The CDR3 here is CASSQEKGAAQTYEQYF. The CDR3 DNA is TGCGCCAGCAGCCAAGAAAAAGGAGCAGCTCAAACCTACGAGCAGTACTTC.

CDR3 coding DNA: TGTGCCAGTAGTACCCGGAACACCGGGGAGCTGTTTTTT. Encoded protein: CASSTRNTGELFF. The chain is built from TRBV19 and TRBJ2-2; no reliable D call. The germline V and J ends were trimmed by 4 bases and 1 base, with 4 bases remaining between them. Germline CDR1 LNHDA, CDR2 SQIVND (reference sequence). The CDR3 contains 13 residues.

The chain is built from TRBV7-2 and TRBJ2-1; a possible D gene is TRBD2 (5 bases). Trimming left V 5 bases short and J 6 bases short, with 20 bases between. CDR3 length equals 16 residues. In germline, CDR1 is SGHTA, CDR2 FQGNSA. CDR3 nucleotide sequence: TGTGCCAGCAGCCCCCCACTAGTCCTAATTCCCAATGAGCAGTTCTTC. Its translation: CASSPPLVLIPNEQFF.

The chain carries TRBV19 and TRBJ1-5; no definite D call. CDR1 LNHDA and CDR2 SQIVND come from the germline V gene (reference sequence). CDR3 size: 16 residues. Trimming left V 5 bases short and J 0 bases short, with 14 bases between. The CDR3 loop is CASSPGRSYSNQPQHF. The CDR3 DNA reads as TGTGCCAGTAGTCCTGGCCGATCATATAGCAATCAGCCCCAGCATTTT.

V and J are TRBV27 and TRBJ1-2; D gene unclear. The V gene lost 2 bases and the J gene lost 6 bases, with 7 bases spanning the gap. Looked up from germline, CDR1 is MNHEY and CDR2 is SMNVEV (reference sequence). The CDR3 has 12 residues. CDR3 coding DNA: TGTGCCAGCAGTTTACGGGGAAATGGCTACACCTTC. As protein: CASSLRGNGYTF.

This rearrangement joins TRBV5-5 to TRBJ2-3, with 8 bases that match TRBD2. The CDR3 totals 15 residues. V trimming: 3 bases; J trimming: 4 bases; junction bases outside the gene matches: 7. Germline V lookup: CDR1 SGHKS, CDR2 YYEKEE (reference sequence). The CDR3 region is CASSSGTSGPDTQYF. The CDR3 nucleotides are TGTGCCAGCAGCTCCGGGACTAGTGGCCCAGATACGCAGTATTTT.

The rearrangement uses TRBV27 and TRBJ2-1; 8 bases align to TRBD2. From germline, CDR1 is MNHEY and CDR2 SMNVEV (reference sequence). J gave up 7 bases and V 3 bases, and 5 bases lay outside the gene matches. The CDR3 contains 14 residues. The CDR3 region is CASSLWAGGNEQFF. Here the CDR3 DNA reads TGTGCCAGCAGTTTGTGGGCGGGAGGTAATGAGCAGTTCTTC.

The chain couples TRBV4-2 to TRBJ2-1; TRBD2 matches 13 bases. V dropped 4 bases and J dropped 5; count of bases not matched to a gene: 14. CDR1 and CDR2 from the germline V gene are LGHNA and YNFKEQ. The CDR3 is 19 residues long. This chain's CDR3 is CASSRPGTSGTRGDNEQFF. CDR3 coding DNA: TGTGCCAGCAGCCGCCCCGGGACTAGCGGGACTAGGGGGGACAATGAGCAGTTCTTC.

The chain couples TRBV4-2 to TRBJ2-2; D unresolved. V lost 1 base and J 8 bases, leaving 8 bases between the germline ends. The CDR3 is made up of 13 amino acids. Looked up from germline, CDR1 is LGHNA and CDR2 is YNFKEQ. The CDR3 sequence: CASSQGSRGELFF. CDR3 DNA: TGTGCCAGCAGCCAAGGGTCCAGGGGGGAGCTGTTTTTT.

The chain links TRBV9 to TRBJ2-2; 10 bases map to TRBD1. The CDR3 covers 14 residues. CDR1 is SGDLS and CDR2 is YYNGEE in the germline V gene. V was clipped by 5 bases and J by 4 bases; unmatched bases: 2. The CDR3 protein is CASRGQGSTGELFF. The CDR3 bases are TGTGCCAGCAGGGGACAGGGGAGCACCGGGGAGCTGTTTTTT.